This T cell receptor beta chain was retrieved from a study of T cells in Graves' hyperthyroidism and ophthalmopathy. Based on clinical symptoms, serum thyroxine and TRAb, thyroid ultrasound and orbital computed tomography, diagnoses were reached. Notes on the study in general: Ophthalmopathy was model-predicted a median around seven months pre-onset.

RNA transcripts gave rise to amplified TCR beta CDR3 regions. The HTBI primer set was used in a first-round RT-PCR of the TCR CDR3. TCRdb recomputed calls from the multiplex PCR reads with MiXCR, one row per CDR3 protein. The data hold 300,000 to 450,000 distinct CDR3 sequences, with roughly 13% observed a single time. CDR1 is DFQATT, CDR2 SNEGSKA, per germline (reference sequence). The CDR3 sequence is 16 residues long. With regard to this clonotype: No antigen is known for it. A much larger clone differs by one base, so this may be a read error.

Sequencing used blood. This receptor was identified in a woman aged 60 to 75 with Graves' hyperthyroidism. The chain carries TRBV20-1 and TRBJ1-1; 8 nucleotides align to TRBD1. CDR3 coding DNA: TGCAGTGCTAGAGATGATCAGGGGGCAGGTGACACTGAAGCTCTCTTT. Its translation is CSARDDQGAGDTEALF.